The 30 T cell receptor beta chains presented below share a single source sample, sequenced in a study of blood T cells in healthy people across ages. With a J-beta primer mix and a sample-barcoded 5' primer, a second PCR ran roughly 7 to 11 cycles. Using its own MiXCR run on the 5' RACE reads, TCRdb lists one record per CDR3 protein. The sample includes 1 million or so distinct CDR3 sequences, around 25% of them seen just once. This sample also belongs to another study, concerning T cells of mothers and their children.

Sequenced sample: blood. The receptors come from a girl between 2 and 10 years old in good health.

The chain carries TRBV2 and TRBJ1-2; perhaps TRBD1 as D (6 bases). CDR1 is SNHLY, CDR2 FYNNEI, per germline. The germline V and J ends were trimmed by 11 bases and 4 bases, with 20 bases remaining between them. This CDR3 has 14 amino acids. CDR3 sequence reads: CASSAQGDGYGYTF. As DNA, the CDR3 is TGTGCCTCTTCGGCACAGGGTGACGGCTATGGCTACACCTTC.

This clonotype turned up a few times. The chain employs TRBV12-3 or TRBV12-4 and TRBJ1-2, with TRBD1 identical over 7 bases. CDR3 length equals 16 residues. With V trimmed by 6 bases and J by 0 bases, 10 bases remained unmatched. The CDR3 DNA is TGTGCCAGCAGCCCGCAACAGGGGAGAGCTAACTATGGCTACACCTTC. It encodes CASSPQQGRANYGYTF.

This clonotype was observed a handful of times. The chain is built from TRBV7-2 and TRBJ1-1; TRBD1 matches 8 bases. Per the germline V gene, CDR1 is SGHTA and CDR2 is FQGNSA. The CDR3 covers 15 residues. The V gene end was trimmed by 5 bases and the J gene end by 5 bases; junction bases not matched to a gene: 10. This chain's CDR3 is CASSPKGQGRTEAFF. Here the CDR3 DNA reads TGTGCCAGCAGCCCAAAAGGACAGGGAAGGACTGAAGCTTTCTTT.

The V and J genes are TRBV10-3 and TRBJ1-1, with a weak D call TRBD1 (6 bases). The CDR3 has 14 amino acids. The germline CDR1 and CDR2 sequences are ENHRY and SYGVKD. V was shortened by 5 bases and J by 3 bases, with 13 bases between the two germline ends. CDR3 nucleotide sequence: TGTGCCATCAGTCCCGGGGGCCCAGACACTGAAGCTTTCTTT. Encoded protein: CAISPGGPDTEAFF.

In its sample, this clonotype was seen a few times. This chain links TRBV19 with TRBJ2-1; TRBD1 might be the D (6 bases). CDR1 and CDR2 from the germline V gene are LNHDA and SQIVND (reference sequence). This CDR3 is 16 amino acids long. Trimming removed 0 bases at V and 0 bases at J, with 9 bases between. CDR3 loop: CASSIEGQSSYNEQFF. The CDR3 DNA follows: TGTGCCAGTAGTATAGAAGGACAGAGCTCCTACAATGAGCAGTTCTTC. Complete variable domain (other parts from reference TRBV19 and TRBJ2-1): DGGITQSPKYLFRKEGQNVTLSCEQNLNHDAMYWYRQDPGQGLRLIYYSQIVNDFQKGDIAEGYSVSREKKESFPLTVTSAQKNPTAFYLCASSIEGQSSYNEQFFGPGTRLTVL.

The chain combines TRBV11-2 with TRBJ2-1; a possible D gene is TRBD2 (5 bases). V gave up 5 bases and J gave up 0 bases, with 14 bases separating them. From germline, CDR1 is SGHAT and CDR2 FQNNGV. The CDR3 is made up of 16 amino acids. CDR3 nucleotide sequence: TGTGCCAGCAGCAGGAGTGGAGGACTCTCCTACAATGAGCAGTTCTTC. The encoded protein is CASSRSGGLSYNEQFF.

The chain is built from TRBV28 and TRBJ2-3, with 8 positions matching TRBD2. Trimming at V came to 3 bases and at J to 4 bases, leaving 15 bases not matched to a gene. The CDR3 covers 18 residues. Germline-derived CDR1 and CDR2 are MDHEN and SYDVKM. The CDR3 reads CASSFLLSGTSASDTQYF. CDR3 sequence (DNA): TGTGCCAGCAGTTTTTTGTTATCTGGGACTAGTGCATCAGATACGCAGTATTTT. The full variable domain, its missing parts supplied by reference TRBV28 and TRBJ2-3, is DVKVTQSSRYLVKRTGEKVFLECVQDMDHENMFWYRQDPGLGLRLIYFSYDVKMKEKGDIPEGYSVSREKKERFSLILESASTNQTSMYLCASSFLLSGTSASDTQYFGPGTRLTVL.

V is TRBV4-2 and J is TRBJ2-5, with 14 positions matching TRBD2. Germline V lookup: CDR1 LGHNA, CDR2 YNFKEQ. This CDR3 is built from 18 residues. After removal of 0 bases from V and 5 bases from J, the junction contained 8 bases not matched to a gene. CDR3 in amino acids: CASSQDPGTSGGYETQYF. CDR3 nucleotide sequence: TGTGCCAGCAGCCAAGATCCCGGGACTAGCGGGGGATATGAGACCCAGTACTTC.

The table lists this clonotype with a few counts. CDR3 loop: CASSPWTGDPDTQYF. DNA for the CDR3: TGTGCCAGCAGTCCCTGGACAGGGGATCCAGATACGCAGTATTTT. The V and J genes are TRBV27 and TRBJ2-3; the match to TRBD1 covers 9 bases. With V trimmed by 5 bases and J by 4 bases, 7 bases remained unmatched. The CDR3 covers 15 residues. Germline V lookup: CDR1 MNHEY, CDR2 SMNVEV (reference sequence).

This clonotype came up a few times. The V call is TRBV6-5, the J call TRBJ2-1, with D perhaps TRBD2 (5 bases). The CDR3 spans 15 residues. Between the trimmed V and J ends, which lost 2 bases and 7 bases, there was a span of 15 bases. In germline, CDR1 is MNHEY, CDR2 SVGAGI. CDR3: CASSYEGLQWNEQFF. Written as DNA, the CDR3 is TGTGCCAGCAGTTACGAGGGCTTGCAATGGAATGAGCAGTTCTTC.

CDR3 in amino acids: CASSQDRGQIRAEAFF. CDR3 sequence (DNA): TGCGCCAGCAGCCAAGATCGGGGACAGATAAGGGCTGAAGCTTTCTTT. V and J are TRBV4-3 and TRBJ1-1; TRBD1 agrees at 7 bases. CDR3 size: 16 residues. CDR1 and CDR2 (germline): LGHNA, YSLEER. The J segment lost 6 bases and the V segment lost 0 bases, leaving 10 bases of the junction unmatched.

This clonotype has only a few counts. The chain recombines TRBV7-2 with TRBJ2-5; no clear D. Trimming took 11 bases from V and 5 from J, leaving 21 bases between them. In germline, CDR1 is SGHTA, CDR2 FQGNSA. The CDR3 length is 14 residues. The CDR3 loop is CADDGPPKNETQYF. The CDR3 DNA is TGTGCCGATGACGGGCCTCCGAAGAATGAGACCCAGTACTTC.

This clonotype was found a few times. The chain couples TRBV28 to TRBJ1-1, with 8 bases aligning to TRBD1. CDR3 size: 14 residues. Germline values: CDR1 MDHEN, CDR2 SYDVKM. The V segment lost 4 bases and the J segment 5 bases; nucleotides outside the gene matches: 6. The CDR3 nucleotides are TGTGCCAGCAGTTGGCCAGGGGGCACGACTGAAGCTTTCTTT. Protein product: CASSWPGGTTEAFF.

The table lists this clonotype with a few counts. The rearrangement joins TRBV29-1 to TRBJ2-7; D uncertain. Trimming pared 3 bases from V and 6 bases from J, leaving 12 bases between. This CDR3 has 12 amino acids. CDR1 and CDR2 from the germline V gene are SQVTM and ANQGSEA. The CDR3 region has the DNA TGCAGCGTTGAGATTTCACCGGGCGAGCAGTACTTC. Encoded protein: CSVEISPGEQYF.

This chain uses TRBV4-2 with TRBJ1-1; tentatively, D is TRBD1 (5 bases). The V end was cut by 7 bases, the J end by 0 bases, with 12 bases between. The CDR3 is 14 residues long. Germline loops: CDR1 LGHNA, CDR2 YNFKEQ. The CDR3 DNA is TGTGCCAGCACCCGACAGCTTATGAACACTGAAGCTTTCTTT. Its protein product is CASTRQLMNTEAFF.

V gene TRBV7-6 combines with J gene TRBJ2-5, with D possibly being TRBD1 or TRBD2 (6 bases each). The CDR3 spans 15 residues. Trimming removed 5 bases at V and 4 bases at J, with 17 bases between. CDR1 is SGHVS, CDR2 FNYEAQ, per germline. In DNA form, the CDR3 reads TGTGCCAGCAGCCTCCGGAGGGGGTCCGGAGAGACCCAGTACTTC. This sequence encodes CASSLRRGSGETQYF.

This clonotype was detected only a few times. The chain has TRBV4-3 and TRBJ1-2; D is perhaps TRBD1 (5 bases). The germline gives CDR1 LGHNA, CDR2 YSLEER. V was cut by 4 bases and J by 3 bases, with 12 bases left in between. The CDR3 is 14 amino acids. CDR3 region: CASSPAGGDYGYTF. Written as DNA, the CDR3 is TGCGCCAGCAGCCCCGCGGGGGGTGACTATGGCTACACCTTC.

The chain recombines TRBV28 with TRBJ2-5; a possible D gene is TRBD2 (5 bases). The CDR3 sequence is 15 residues long. Per germline, CDR1 MDHEN and CDR2 SYDVKM. Trimming took 6 bases from V and 2 from J, leaving 16 bases between them. Here the CDR3 reads CASSLGIGVQETQYF. DNA for the CDR3: TGTGCCAGCAGCCTGGGGATCGGGGTTCAAGAGACCCAGTACTTC.

This chain connects TRBV28 to TRBJ2-7; no clear D gene. The V gene's germline CDR1 is MDHEN and CDR2 SYDVKM. V was cut by 6 bases and J by 4 bases, with 22 bases left in between. The CDR3 is 16 residues long. The CDR3 protein is CASRPPQWNSPYEQYF. In nucleotides, the CDR3 is TGTGCCAGCAGACCCCCTCAATGGAACTCGCCATACGAGCAGTACTTC.

The chain employs TRBV30 and TRBJ2-5, with TRBD1 identical over 7 bases. The CDR3 runs to 11 residues. The V segment lost 5 bases and the J segment 7 bases; nucleotides outside the gene matches: 4. Germline CDR1 reads GTSNPN; CDR2 reads SVGIG (reference sequence). The CDR3 reads CAWRTGGTQYF. The DNA of the CDR3 is TGTGCCTGGCGGACAGGAGGGACCCAGTACTTC.

This clonotype has just a few counts. The chain uses TRBV7-2 and TRBJ1-2; TRBD1 matches 11 bases. CDR1 SGHTA and CDR2 FQGNSA come from the germline V gene. V shed 0 bases and J 7 bases; nucleotides not matched to a gene: 1. This CDR3 region has 14 residues. CDR3 nucleotides: TGTGCCAGCAGCTTAGCGGGACAGGGGGGTGGCTACACCTTC. Its protein product is CASSLAGQGGGYTF.

This clonotype appeared a few times. The V call is TRBV29-1, the J call TRBJ2-5; D perhaps matches TRBD1 (5 bases). Germline CDR1 reads SQVTM; CDR2 reads ANQGSEA. The CDR3 consists of 11 residues. Trimming removed 3 bases at V and 5 bases at J, with 7 bases between. In nucleotides, the CDR3 is TGCAGCGTTGACAGGGTCGAGACCCAGTACTTC. This gives the protein CSVDRVETQYF.

This clonotype was observed a handful of times. The V and J genes are TRBV12-3 or TRBV12-4 and TRBJ1-1; D might be TRBD1 (5 bases). This CDR3 spans 14 amino acids. Trimming removed 3 bases at V and 3 bases at J, with 11 bases between. CDR3 sequence reads: CASSFSGGDTEAFF. The CDR3 bases are TGTGCCAGCAGTTTCTCTGGGGGGGACACTGAAGCTTTCTTT.

This clonotype was counted between two and nine times. V gene TRBV20-1 combines with J gene TRBJ2-5; D is unclear. The CDR3 sequence is 12 residues long. Germline-derived CDR1 and CDR2 are DFQATT and SNEGSKA (reference sequence). Trimming took off 4 bases at V and 2 bases at J, with 8 bases between the two ends. CDR3: CSATMTQETQYF. For the CDR3, the DNA is TGCAGTGCTACTATGACGCAAGAGACCCAGTACTTC.

This clonotype was detected a few times. This sequence joins TRBV25-1 and TRBJ2-7; 14 bases line up with TRBD2. The better agreement between TRBJ2-1 and the DNA end casts doubt on the J call. CDR3 size: 19 residues. CDR1 MGHDK and CDR2 SYGVNS come from the germline V gene. The CDR3 loop is CASSEPGLAGVGLYNEQFF. In nucleotides, the CDR3 is TGTGCCAGCAGTGAACCGGGACTAGCGGGAGTGGGGCTATACAATGAGCAGTTCTTC.

The CDR3 nucleotides are TGTGCCAGCAGTGCCCAAACGGGACAGGGGAACGAGCAGTACTTC. The encoded protein is CASSAQTGQGNEQYF. The rearrangement links TRBV2 to TRBJ2-7; 10 bases line up with TRBD1. This CDR3 is built from 15 residues. J lost 5 bases, V lost 4 bases, and 8 bases had no gene match. The germline CDR1 and CDR2 sequences are SNHLY and FYNNEI.

This clonotype was observed a handful of times. The V gene is TRBV27, the J gene TRBJ2-1; weak D call: TRBD1 (6 bases). This CDR3 comprises 15 residues. The germline V and J ends were trimmed by 5 bases and 2 bases, with 13 bases remaining between them. CDR1 and CDR2 from the germline V gene are MNHEY and SMNVEV (reference sequence). The CDR3 DNA is TGTGCCAGCAGTGCTCCAGGGGAGCCCTACAATGAGCAGTTCTTC. It is translated as CASSAPGEPYNEQFF.

This chain joins TRBV9 and TRBJ2-1; D tentatively reads TRBD1 or TRBD2 (6 bases each). V was clipped by 2 bases and J by 7 bases, with 13 bases between them. The germline V gene encodes CDR1 SGDLS and CDR2 YYNGEE. The CDR3 is 14 amino acids. In DNA, the CDR3 is TGTGCCAGCAGCGTCGGGGGCGTCAGGAATGAGCAGTTCTTC. Protein: CASSVGGVRNEQFF.

This clonotype was seen only a few times. This chain uses TRBV12-3 or TRBV12-4 with TRBJ1-4; D gene ambiguous. The CDR3 is 15 amino acids. The V and J ends lost 7 bases and 6 bases respectively, with 18 bases between them. CDR3 in DNA: TGTGCCAGCACGGGAAACGCGGACGGAGATGAAAAACTGTTTTTT. Its translation: CASTGNADGDEKLFF.

Only a few counts were recorded for this clonotype. The chain carries TRBV6-6 and TRBJ2-1, with a possible D match to TRBD1 (6 bases). The DNA end favors TRBJ2-5, so the J call may be wrong. This CDR3 comprises 16 residues. Germline V CDR1 and CDR2: MNHNY, SVGAGI (reference sequence). The DNA of the CDR3 is TGTGCCAGCAGTTCCCTCGGCAGGGGACCGCGAGAGACCCAGTACTTC. Its translation is CASSSLGRGPRETQYF.